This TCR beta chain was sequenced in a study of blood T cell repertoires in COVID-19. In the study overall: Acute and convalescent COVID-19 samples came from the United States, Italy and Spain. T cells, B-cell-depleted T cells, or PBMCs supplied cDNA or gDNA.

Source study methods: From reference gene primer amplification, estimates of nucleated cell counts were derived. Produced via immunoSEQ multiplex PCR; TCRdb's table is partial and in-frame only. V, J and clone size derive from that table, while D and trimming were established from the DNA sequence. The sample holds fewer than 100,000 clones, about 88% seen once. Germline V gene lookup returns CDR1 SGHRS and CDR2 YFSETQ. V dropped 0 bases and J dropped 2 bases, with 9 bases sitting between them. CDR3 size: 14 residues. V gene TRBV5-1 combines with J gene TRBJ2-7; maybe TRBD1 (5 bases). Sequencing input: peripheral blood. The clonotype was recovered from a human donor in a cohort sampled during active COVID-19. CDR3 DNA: TGCGCCAGCAGCTTGGACAGGCAGGCCTACGAGCAGTACTTC. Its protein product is CASSLDRQAYEQYF. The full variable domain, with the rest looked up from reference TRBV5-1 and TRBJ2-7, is KAGVTQTPRYLIKTRGQQVTLSCSPISGHRSVSWYQQTPGQGLQFLFEYFSETQRNKGNFPGRFSGRQFSNSRSEMNVSTLELGDSALYLCASSLDRQAYEQYFGPGTRLTVT.